The 4 T cell receptor beta chains below come from one sample, sequenced in a study of cytomegalovirus exposure and HLA in healthy donors. PCR amplification relied on 60 Vbeta primers (plus 13 Jbeta primers). Clones were sequenced by immunoSEQ multiplex PCR, and TCRdb holds only the in-frame ones, with some missing. The sample gives approximately 120,000 clones, around 82% of which show up once; 1% to 1.5% is in the top ten. Sequencing was performed on PBMCs. Receptor source: a man between 45 and 60 years old in good health and CMV-seronegative.

This chain uses TRBV5-1 with TRBJ1-2, with TRBD1 identical over 7 bases. This CDR3 comprises 15 residues. Per germline, CDR1 SGHRS and CDR2 YFSETQ. The V segment lost 0 bases and the J segment 6 bases; nucleotides outside the gene matches: 8. CDR3 amino acids: CASSLGPGQQNGYTF. The CDR3 nucleotides read TGCGCCAGCAGCTTGGGCCCGGGACAGCAAAATGGCTACACCTTC.

The table lists this clone with a count of one. The chain has TRBV19 and TRBJ2-7; maybe TRBD2 (5 bases). The V end was cut by 7 bases, the J end by 6 bases, with 16 bases between. The CDR3 has 13 residues. Germline V CDR1 and CDR2: LNHDA, SQIVND (reference sequence). The CDR3 DNA reads TGTGCCAGTAAGTTATCGGGAATGGGCGAGCAGTACTTC. Protein product: CASKLSGMGEQYF.

The chain joins TRBV7-9 to TRBJ2-7; 8 nucleotides align to TRBD2. V was clipped by 3 bases and J by 6 bases; unmatched bases: 7. Germline V gene sequence: CDR1 SEHNR, CDR2 FQNEAQ (reference sequence). This CDR3 is built from 14 residues. The CDR3 here is CASSFSGSTGEQYF. The CDR3 DNA follows: TGTGCCAGCAGCTTCAGCGGGAGTACTGGCGAGCAGTACTTC. Filled out from reference TRBV7-9 and TRBJ2-7, the complete variable domain reads DTGVSQNPRHKITKRGQNVTFRCDPISEHNRLYWYRQTLGQGPEFLTYFQNEAQLEKSRLLSDRFSAERPKGSFSTLEIQRTEQGDSAMYLCASSFSGSTGEQYFGPGTRLTVT.

The chain is built from TRBV28 and TRBJ2-5, with D possibly being TRBD2 (5 bases). This CDR3 comprises 12 residues. Germline values: CDR1 MDHEN, CDR2 SYDVKM. V dropped 5 bases and J dropped 5 bases, with 9 bases sitting between them. This CDR3 is CASSRRLETQYF. The DNA for the CDR3 is TGTGCCAGCAGTCGGAGGCTGGAGACCCAGTACTTC.